The 2 T cell receptor beta chains listed next were all sequenced from one sample in a study of shared T cell receptors in the human thymus. Profiling relied on immunoSEQ multiplex PCR, and the TCRdb table lists in-frame clones only, not all of them. The data hold hundreds of thousands of clones, with 88% observed a single time. These data are also associated with another study on human thymus T cells.

Sequencing was performed on thymocytes. These receptors all come from a boy under three years old with a congenital heart defect.

Worth noting for this clone: The junction does not match germline at one end; this may be a read error. The rearrangement links TRBV5-8 to TRBJ1-1; TRBD1 matches 7 bases. Germline V gene sequence: CDR1 SGHTS, CDR2 YDEGEE. This CDR3 contains 14 residues. CDR3 coding DNA: TGTGCCAGCAACTTGACAGGGATGAACACTGAAGCTTTCTTT. Translation: CASNLTGMNTEAFF.

The chain combines TRBV4-3 with TRBJ2-3; D might be TRBD2 (6 bases). The germline V gene encodes CDR1 LGHNA and CDR2 YSLEER. The CDR3 runs to 17 residues. Trimming took off 4 bases at V and 4 bases at J, with 21 bases between the two ends. CDR3 amino acids: CASSPSLAQGGSDTQYF. Here the CDR3 DNA reads TGCGCCAGCAGCCCATCATTGGCGCAAGGAGGGTCAGATACGCAGTATTTT.